What follows is one TCR beta chain and its context. Antigen specificity is unknown. Deep-level settings were used for running the assay. Sequencing used immunoSEQ multiplex PCR; TCRdb keeps in-frame clones, though not all of them. The table records about 600,000 clones, roughly 97% of them present only once. Germline loops: CDR1 SGHNT, CDR2 YYREEE (reference sequence). V gave up 1 base and J gave up 4 bases; unmatched junction bases: 18. This CDR3 comprises 19 residues. The data originate from a study of shared clonotypes between healthy human individuals. Findings of the study overall: Clonotype sharing across a few donors was observed for around 5% of naive CD4 clonotypes. Researchers found naive subsets generally carried larger estimated richness than memory subsets.

Partitioning of CD4+ cells yielded a CD45RA+ naive subset and a CD45RA-negative memory subset. The V call is TRBV5-4, the J call TRBJ2-5; 8 positions match TRBD2. The TCR originated in a woman under 40 in good health. The specimen sequenced was naive CD4+ T cells sorted from blood. This sample's subset: CD45RA+ positively selected. In DNA form, the CDR3 reads TGTGCCAGCAGCTTGTATCGGAGTATCAAAGGGACTAGGGGAGAGACCCAGTACTTC. Amino acids: CASSLYRSIKGTRGETQYF.